Following are 25 T cell receptor beta chains from one sample sequenced in a study of T cells in Graves' hyperthyroidism and ophthalmopathy. Authors of the study amplified TCR beta CDR3 regions from RNA transcripts. Initially, a first-round RT-PCR of the TCR CDR3 employed the HTBI primer set. Via MiXCR, TCRdb re-called the multiplex PCR reads, giving one row per CDR3 protein. Here the sample spans more than 500,000 distinct CDR3 sequences, roughly 14% being singletons. Sample: blood. The origin of the receptors is a woman in her thirties or forties with Graves' ophthalmopathy.

This clonotype was counted ten times or more. The rearrangement uses TRBV7-9 and TRBJ2-2; no clear D. This CDR3 has 10 residues. Germline V CDR1 and CDR2: SEHNR, FQNEAQ (reference sequence). V dropped 11 bases and J dropped 5 bases, with 6 bases sitting between them. The CDR3 nucleotides are TGTGCCGTTCTGACCGGGGAGCTGTTTTTT. It is translated as CAVLTGELFF.

This clonotype has ten or more counts. The chain combines TRBV28 with TRBJ2-7, with D possibly TRBD2 on 6 matching bases. V was pared by 7 bases and J by 3 bases, with 16 bases between. Germline lookup yields CDR1 MDHEN and CDR2 SYDVKM. The CDR3 length is 14 residues. The CDR3 protein is CASTPGGRVYEQYF. As DNA, the CDR3 is TGTGCCAGCACCCCCGGGGGTCGGGTCTACGAGCAGTACTTC. The whole variable domain, filled in from reference TRBV28 and TRBJ2-7, reads DVKVTQSSRYLVKRTGEKVFLECVQDMDHENMFWYRQDPGLGLRLIYFSYDVKMKEKGDIPEGYSVSREKKERFSLILESASTNQTSMYLCASTPGGRVYEQYFGPGTRLTVT.

In this sample, this clonotype turned up many times. The J gene is TRBJ2-7, the V gene TRBV30, with D possibly matching TRBD1 (5 bases). The germline V gene encodes CDR1 GTSNPN and CDR2 SVGIG (reference sequence). V was trimmed by 2 bases and J by 3 bases, leaving 14 bases between them. This CDR3 is 14 amino acids long. As DNA, the CDR3 is TGTGCCTGGAGTCTAGAAAGGGGATTCTACGAGCAGTACTTC. Amino acid sequence: CAWSLERGFYEQYF.

This clonotype was detected ten times or more. The genes are TRBV14 and TRBJ2-5; TRBD1 aligns across 11 bases. The CDR3 has 16 amino acids. In germline, CDR1 is SGHDN, CDR2 FVKESK. With V trimmed by 4 bases and J by 5 bases, 9 bases remained unmatched. DNA of the CDR3: TGTGCCAGCAGCCTCGGACAGGGGGCGGCTATCGAGACCCAGTACTTC. Amino acids: CASSLGQGAAIETQYF. Full variable domain (missing parts from reference TRBV14 and TRBJ2-5): EAGVTQFPSHSVIEKGQTVTLRCDPISGHDNLYWYRRVMGKEIKFLLHFVKESKQDESGMPNNRFLAERTGGTYSTLKVQPAELEDSGVYFCASSLGQGAAIETQYFGPGTRLLVL.

This clonotype was recorded many times. The CDR3 bases are TGTGCCAGCAGTTTTGGCACGCCGCCTCGGACTGAAGCTTTCTTT. The encoded protein is CASSFGTPPRTEAFF. This chain links TRBV12-3 or TRBV12-4 with TRBJ1-1; D is uncertain. Trimming cost V 3 bases and J 5 bases, with 16 bases left between them. CDR3 length: 15 amino acids.

In its sample, this clonotype was seen many times. The chain combines TRBV20-1 with TRBJ2-2; the D is unclear. Trimming left V 0 bases short and J 6 bases short, with 8 bases between. Germline CDR1 is DFQATT and CDR2 is SNEGSKA (reference sequence). The CDR3 is 13 residues long. CDR3 sequence (DNA): TGCAGTGCTAGAGATGTAGGTGCCGGGGAGCTGTTTTTT. Translation gives CSARDVGAGELFF.

The chain employs TRBV3-1 and TRBJ2-7; TRBD1 aligns across 7 bases. There are 14 residues in the CDR3. The germline CDR1 and CDR2 sequences are LGHDT and YNNKEL (reference sequence). Trimming cost V 3 bases and J 3 bases; bases outside gene matches: 5. The CDR3 region is CASSQETGNYEQYF. The CDR3, as DNA: TGTGCCAGCAGCCAGGAGACAGGGAACTACGAGCAGTACTTC.

This clonotype showed up many times. The chain couples TRBV6-1 to TRBJ1-5; D unclear. Looked up from germline, CDR1 is MNHNS and CDR2 is SASEGT. Trimming pared 2 bases from V and 3 bases from J, leaving 11 bases between. This CDR3 is built from 15 residues. CDR3 sequence: CASSERTGLNQPQHF. The CDR3 DNA follows: TGTGCCAGCAGTGAACGGACGGGCCTCAATCAGCCCCAGCATTTT.

V usage is TRBV7-9 and J usage is TRBJ1-4; tentative D call: TRBD1 (6 bases). V was pared by 4 bases and J by 4 bases, with 10 bases between. The length of the CDR3 is 14 residues. The V gene's germline CDR1 is SEHNR and CDR2 FQNEAQ (reference sequence). The CDR3 DNA follows: TGTGCCAGCAGCTCACAGGGACTTAATGAAAAACTGTTTTTT. Amino acid sequence: CASSSQGLNEKLFF.

This clonotype occurred many times. V is TRBV28 and J is TRBJ1-1; the D is unclear. Between the trimmed V and J ends, which lost 7 bases and 1 base, there was a span of 7 bases. Germline assignment: CDR1 MDHEN and CDR2 SYDVKM. This CDR3 is 12 amino acids long. The CDR3 DNA follows: TGTGCCAGCACCGAACAGAACACTGAAGCTTTCTTT. Residues: CASTEQNTEAFF.

The chain couples TRBV18 to TRBJ1-2; D uncertain. There are 13 residues in the CDR3. Per the germline V gene, CDR1 is KGHSH and CDR2 is LQKENI. V was shortened by 4 bases and J by 1 base, with 7 bases between the two germline ends. For the CDR3, the DNA is TGTGCCAGCTCACTTGACTTTAACTATGGCTACACCTTC. The encoded protein is CASSLDFNYGYTF.

Here the CDR3 reads CASSVPINQETQYF. The CDR3 nucleotides read TGCGCCAGCAGCGTCCCCATCAACCAAGAGACCCAGTACTTC. This chain joins TRBV5-1 and TRBJ2-5, with no clear D. The V gene lost 4 bases and the J gene lost 0 bases, with 10 bases spanning the gap. The CDR3 totals 14 residues. Germline CDR1 is SGHRS and CDR2 is YFSETQ.

This clonotype has ten or more counts. The V gene is TRBV12-3 or TRBV12-4, the J gene TRBJ2-5; D might be TRBD1 or TRBD2, each matching 6 bases. With 8 bases removed from V and 5 bases from J, the gap between germline ends came to 18 bases. The CDR3 has 14 residues. This CDR3 reads CASQMGGAKETQYF. The CDR3 DNA reads TGTGCCAGCCAGATGGGGGGCGCAAAGGAGACCCAGTACTTC.

The table lists this clonotype with many counts. The chain carries TRBV2 and TRBJ2-2; a weak D match, TRBD2 (6 bases). The V and J ends lost 6 bases and 4 bases respectively, with 12 bases between them. Germline CDR1 SNHLY, CDR2 FYNNEI. The CDR3 sequence is 14 residues long. This CDR3 reads CASSEGLSTGELFF. CDR3 sequence (DNA): TGTGCCAGCAGCGAGGGACTCAGCACCGGGGAGCTGTTTTTT.

The V and J genes are TRBV11-2 and TRBJ2-7; D tentatively fits TRBD1 or TRBD2 (5 bases each). This CDR3 region has 16 residues. With 5 bases removed from V and 2 bases from J, the gap between germline ends came to 19 bases. Germline lookup yields CDR1 SGHAT and CDR2 FQNNGV. CDR3 amino acids: CASSREGSGPPYEQYF. The CDR3 bases are TGTGCCAGCAGCCGAGAGGGGAGCGGACCTCCCTACGAGCAGTACTTC.

This clonotype was recorded at least ten times. The V and J genes are TRBV7-9 and TRBJ2-7; 7 bases are shared with TRBD2. The CDR3 sequence is 15 residues long. The trim removed 5 bases at V and 6 bases at J, leaving 13 bases unmatched. CDR1 SEHNR and CDR2 FQNEAQ come from the germline V gene (reference sequence). CDR3 residues: CASSAIGGTTSEQYF. The CDR3 DNA sequence: TGTGCCAGCAGCGCCATAGGAGGGACTACCAGCGAGCAGTACTTC.

The sample holds many counts of this clonotype. The chain has TRBV30 and TRBJ2-7; D remains unclear. The CDR3 covers 12 residues. Trimming took 6 bases from V and 3 from J, leaving 12 bases between them. CDR1 is GTSNPN and CDR2 is SVGIG in the germline V gene (reference sequence). The CDR3 is CACQGSIYEQYF. The CDR3, as DNA: TGTGCCTGCCAAGGCAGTATCTACGAGCAGTACTTC. The full variable domain, rest sourced from reference TRBV30 and TRBJ2-7, is SQTIHQWPATLVQPVGSPLSLECTVEGTSNPNLYWYRQAAGRGLQLLFYSVGIGQISSEVPQNLSASRPQDRQFILSSKKLLLSDSGFYLCACQGSIYEQYFGPGTRLTVT.

This clonotype was seen at least ten times. V and J are TRBV20-1 and TRBJ2-2; TRBD2 is a possible D gene (5 bases). With 2 bases removed from V and 7 bases from J, the gap between germline ends came to 17 bases. CDR1 and CDR2 from the germline V gene are DFQATT and SNEGSKA (reference sequence). The CDR3 is 15 residues long. CDR3 bases: TGCAGTGCTAGAAGGGCGGGCGATATTGGCGGGGAGCTGTTTTTT. Translation: CSARRAGDIGGELFF.

This clonotype was recorded at least ten times. This chain joins TRBV12-3 or TRBV12-4 and TRBJ2-5; D may match TRBD1 or TRBD2 (5 bases each). Trimming removed 6 bases from V and 4 bases from J, with 12 bases in between. The CDR3 has 13 amino acids. The CDR3 loop reads CASSRTRGETQYF. CDR3 DNA sequence: TGTGCCAGCAGCCGTACTAGGGGAGAGACCCAGTACTTC.

This clonotype was counted at least ten times. This could be a read error, since a much larger clone is one nucleotide away. The V call is TRBV29-1, the J call TRBJ2-2; TRBD1 might be the D (5 bases). CDR1 and CDR2 (germline): SQVTM, ANQGSEA. Trimming took 4 bases from V and 0 from J, leaving 9 bases between them. CDR3 length: 14 residues. CDR3: CSVVRQPNTGELFF. Written as DNA, the CDR3 is TGCAGCGTTGTGAGACAGCCGAACACCGGGGAGCTGTTTTTT.

There are many counts of this clonotype. This sequence joins TRBV28 and TRBJ1-2, with D possibly being TRBD1 (5 bases). CDR1 MDHEN and CDR2 SYDVKM come from the germline V gene. Trimming removed 3 bases at V and 8 bases at J, with 16 bases between. The CDR3 consists of 14 residues. In nucleotides, the CDR3 is TGTGCCAGCAGTTTTTCTCAGGGCCGAGGCGGCTACACCTTC. Its protein is CASSFSQGRGGYTF.

The chain is built from TRBV10-3 and TRBJ1-5; possibly TRBD1 for D (5 bases). Germline CDR1 reads ENHRY; CDR2 reads SYGVKD. With 11 bases removed from V and 4 bases from J, the gap between germline ends came to 21 bases. The CDR3 consists of 15 residues. CDR3 region: CAAKGTPGPNQPQHF. In DNA form, the CDR3 reads TGTGCCGCAAAAGGGACCCCCGGACCTAATCAGCCCCAGCATTTT.

This clonotype came up many times. The rearrangement links TRBV24-1 to TRBJ1-1; the D is unclear. The germline V gene encodes CDR1 KGHDR and CDR2 SFDVKD. The CDR3 runs to 14 residues. The V end lost 5 bases, the J end lost 3 bases, and 12 bases lay between the germline ends. CDR3 amino acids: CATSAAGMDTEAFF. CDR3 in DNA: TGTGCCACCAGTGCGGCTGGTATGGACACTGAAGCTTTCTTT.

Many counts were recorded for this clonotype. The chain couples TRBV28 to TRBJ1-2; TRBD1 aligns across 7 bases. Germline V lookup: CDR1 MDHEN, CDR2 SYDVKM. The trim removed 7 bases at V and 8 bases at J, leaving 10 bases unmatched. CDR3 size: 13 residues. CDR3 bases: TGTGCCAGCATTTCAGGGACAGTTCCAGGCTACACCTTC. It codes for CASISGTVPGYTF.

At least ten counts were recorded for this clonotype. The CDR3 loop is CASSLGRGAEMNTEAFF. The DNA for the CDR3 is TGTGCCAGCAGTTTAGGGCGAGGGGCAGAAATGAACACTGAAGCTTTCTTT. The chain combines TRBV12-3 or TRBV12-4 with TRBJ1-1; D might be TRBD1 (5 bases). The V and J ends lost 1 base and 0 bases respectively, with 15 bases between them. This CDR3 has 17 residues.